This TCR beta chain was retrieved from a study of lymphopenia after photon versus proton radiotherapy. Profiled with immunoSEQ multiplex PCR; TCRdb holds only in-frame clones, not every one. The sample has about 27,000 clones, 80% to 90% seen once. Study conclusions and caveats: Proton therapy kept repertoires fairly stable, unlike photons, which gained effector/memory cells. After the lymphocyte nadir, photon-treated repertoires showed oligoclonal expansion, especially of CD8+ Temra cells.

The sample holds one count of this clone. The antigen is not known. V shed 3 bases, J shed 0 bases, and the junction held 4 bases outside the gene matches. CDR1 and CDR2 from the germline V gene are SGHVS and FQNEAQ. The CDR3 contains 17 residues. The receptor was derived from a man aged 45-60 years with gastric cancer. The sample was peripheral blood, taken from a patient treated with photon-based radiotherapy. This chain links TRBV7-8 with TRBJ2-6; 8 nucleotides line up with TRBD1. The CDR3 DNA reads TGTGCCAGCAGCTTTTGGACAGGGTCCTCTGGGGCCAACGTCCTGACTTTC. This gives the protein CASSFWTGSSGANVLTF.